What follows are 7 T cell receptor beta chains derived from one specimen sequenced in a study of patients and donors after allogeneic stem cell transplantation. MiXCR, run by TCRdb on the RT-PCR reads, gives a single entry per CDR3 protein. The sample lists approximately 140,000 distinct CDR3 sequences, roughly 35% occurring once. The sample comprised blood, either unsorted or a sorted T cell fraction (not recorded which). The receptors were gathered from a human donor who was either an allogeneic HSCT recipient or a stem cell or donor lymphocyte infusion donor (not recorded which). It is not recorded whose cells these are; they may come from a transplant donor.

For the CDR3, the DNA is TGCAGTGCTAGTCACCCGGGACAGGGAATTAAATCTAGCAATCAGCCCCAGCATTTT. Its protein product is CSASHPGQGIKSSNQPQHF. The chain links TRBV20-1 to TRBJ1-5; 9 bases match TRBD1. The CDR3 is 19 amino acids. Trimming at V came to 3 bases and at J to 0 bases, leaving 15 bases not matched to a gene. Germline values: CDR1 DFQATT, CDR2 SNEGSKA (reference sequence).

This clonotype has just a few counts. The rearrangement uses TRBV4-2 and TRBJ1-1; D unclear. CDR3 length: 15 amino acids. V dropped 0 bases and J dropped 4 bases, with 12 bases sitting between them. The germline gives CDR1 LGHNA, CDR2 YNFKEQ. The CDR3 sequence: CASSQDSGLGTEAFF. CDR3 sequence (DNA): TGTGCCAGCAGCCAAGATTCAGGATTGGGCACTGAAGCTTTCTTT.

The sample holds a few counts of this clonotype. The rearrangement uses TRBV5-1 and TRBJ1-4; 7 bases map to TRBD1. This CDR3 region has 16 residues. Germline CDR1 is SGHRS and CDR2 is YFSETQ. V lost 3 bases and J lost 2; bases outside the gene matches: 7. The CDR3 DNA is TGCGCCAGCAGCTCGACAGGGATGGCGACTAATGAAAAACTGTTTTTT. It encodes CASSSTGMATNEKLFF.

The CDR3 spells CASSVAERGGQGTQYF. The CDR3 nucleotides read TGTGCCAGCAGCGTAGCGGAGCGGGGGGGCCAGGGGACCCAGTACTTC. The rearrangement uses TRBV9 and TRBJ2-5, with 10 positions matching TRBD2. There are 16 residues in the CDR3. J gave up 7 bases and V 0 bases, and 9 bases lay outside the gene matches. CDR1 and CDR2 from the germline V gene are SGDLS and YYNGEE.

The gene calls are TRBV7-9 and TRBJ1-1; TRBD1 might be the D (6 bases). CDR1 and CDR2 (germline): SEHNR, FQNEAQ (reference sequence). There are 17 residues in the CDR3. Trimming stripped 7 bases from V and 3 bases from J, with 24 bases between. The CDR3 sequence: CASTDPWGQGDYTEAFF. CDR3 sequence (DNA): TGTGCCAGCACCGACCCGTGGGGGCAGGGTGATTACACTGAAGCTTTCTTT.

The gene calls are TRBV24-1 and TRBJ2-3; TRBD2 matches 9 bases. CDR1 KGHDR and CDR2 SFDVKD come from the germline V gene. V dropped 5 bases and J dropped 6; count of bases not matched to a gene: 8. This CDR3 has 15 amino acids. The CDR3 nucleotides read TGTGCCACCAGTGGCACTAGCGGGTGGAATGATACGCAGTATTTT. It codes for CATSGTSGWNDTQYF.

The chain joins TRBV27 to TRBJ1-1; perhaps TRBD1 as D (6 bases). V lost 6 bases and J 0 bases, leaving 8 bases between the germline ends. This CDR3 is 13 amino acids long. Germline V gene lookup returns CDR1 MNHEY and CDR2 SMNVEV (reference sequence). The CDR3 reads CASRRGLNTEAFF. Here the CDR3 DNA reads TGTGCCAGCAGACGGGGGCTGAACACTGAAGCTTTCTTT.